The TCR beta chain under discussion was sequenced for a study of vaccination effects on CD4 cells after COVID-19. Findings and caveats of the study: Marked clonal contraction of both clone types appeared late after vaccination.

Data came from immunoSEQ multiplex PCR; TCRdb stores just in-frame clones and leaves some out. The sample includes tens of thousands of clones, roughly 74% of them seen just once. Details on this clone: The antigen is undetermined.

Trimming removed 6 bases from V and 5 bases from J, with 13 bases in between. Germline V lookup: CDR1 MNHEY, CDR2 SVGAGI. The length of the CDR3 is 13 residues. The ViraFEST assay expanded antigen-specific CD4+ T cells with viral peptide pools before sequencing. Isolation of CD4+ T cells took place after 10 to 11 days of culture. Two-dose vaccination with either BNT162b2 or mRNA-1273 was given to the participants. Vaccinees lacked prior SARS-CoV-2 infection and tested negative for nucleocapsid antibodies. Each culture well received a few million PBMC. These cells were then cultured in IMDM with about 10 IU/ml IL-2 and 10 ug/ml peptides. The authors exchanged half the medium for IL-2 medium on days 3 and 7.

This specimen was CD4+ T cells from PBMCs cultured with HCoV-OC43 spike peptides, taken after COVID-19 vaccination. Indicated subset: HCoV-OC43 spike overlapping peptide pool stimulation. This clonotype was sampled from a human donor who received a COVID-19 vaccine. The chain combines TRBV6-5 with TRBJ2-5; D is perhaps TRBD1 (5 bases). Here the CDR3 reads CASSRRYRETQYF. CDR3 in DNA: TGTGCCAGCAGCCGTCGGTACAGGGAGACCCAGTACTTC.